Presented here are 18 T cell receptor beta chains from one specimen sequenced in a study of cytomegalovirus exposure and HLA in healthy donors. Assay used: immunoSEQ multiplex PCR; TCRdb lists only in-frame clones, some missing. The sample includes 55,000 to 75,000 clones, about 94% of them seen just once. The material sequenced was PBMCs. These receptors were obtained from a young man in good health and CMV-seropositive.

Here the CDR3 reads CASSLLGNNEQFF. The CDR3 bases are TGTGCCAGCAGCTTACTCGGGAACAATGAGCAGTTCTTC. The rearrangement joins TRBV7-2 to TRBJ2-1, with a tentative D call TRBD2 (5 bases). The germline CDR1 and CDR2 sequences are SGHTA and FQGNSA. The CDR3 spans 13 residues. Trimming cost V 2 bases and J 5 bases, with 7 bases left between them.

The genes are TRBV6-5 and TRBJ1-5, with D possibly matching TRBD1 (5 bases). Germline V gene lookup returns CDR1 MNHEY and CDR2 SVGAGI. The V gene lost 4 bases and the J gene lost 5 bases, with 12 bases spanning the gap. The CDR3 sequence is 14 residues long. The DNA for the CDR3 is TGTGCCAGCAGTTCCGACAGCGAGTATCAGCCCCAGCATTTT. Translated, it gives CASSSDSEYQPQHF.

This clone is a singleton in its sample. V is TRBV2 and J is TRBJ1-1; TRBD1 might be the D (5 bases). Germline CDR1 is SNHLY and CDR2 is FYNNEI. With 4 bases removed from V and 1 base from J, the gap between germline ends came to 7 bases. This CDR3 is built from 13 residues. The CDR3 region has the DNA TGTGCCAGCAGTGTACAGGAGAACACTGAAGCTTTCTTT. It is translated as CASSVQENTEAFF.

The rearrangement uses TRBV9 and TRBJ2-7; 8 nucleotides align to TRBD1. Germline V CDR1 and CDR2: SGDLS, YYNGEE. V was clipped by 3 bases and J by 4 bases; unmatched bases: 9. The CDR3 is 15 residues long. The CDR3 reads CASSGTGTGHYEQYF. The CDR3, as DNA: TGTGCCAGCAGCGGGACTGGGACAGGACATTACGAGCAGTACTTC.

The V and J genes are TRBV9 and TRBJ1-1; TRBD1 matches at 7 bases. The CDR3 sequence is 15 residues long. Germline assignment: CDR1 SGDLS and CDR2 YYNGEE. The V and J ends lost 4 bases and 2 bases, in that order; junction bases with no gene match: 8. CDR3: CASSPNGQDNTEAFF. CDR3 in DNA: TGTGCCAGCAGCCCCAACGGACAGGACAACACTGAAGCTTTCTTT.

This chain joins TRBV5-1 and TRBJ2-3; unclear D gene. The CDR3 spans 14 residues. The V gene's germline CDR1 is SGHRS and CDR2 YFSETQ. Trimming shortened V by 0 bases and J by 2 bases, and 7 bases separated the two germline ends. As DNA, the CDR3 is TGCGCCAGCAGCTTGGGGCAGATCACAGATACGCAGTATTTT. This encodes CASSLGQITDTQYF.

The chain has TRBV6-1 and TRBJ2-1; D perhaps matches TRBD2 (6 bases). From germline, CDR1 is MNHNS and CDR2 SASEGT. Trimming pared 3 bases from V and 4 bases from J, leaving 10 bases between. This CDR3 spans 14 amino acids. Here the CDR3 reads CASSDWGVYNEQFF. CDR3 nucleotides: TGTGCCAGCAGTGATTGGGGGGTATACAATGAGCAGTTCTTC.

The chain recombines TRBV27 with TRBJ2-3; no clear D. The germline V and J ends were trimmed by 3 bases and 4 bases, with 14 bases remaining between them. The germline V gene encodes CDR1 MNHEY and CDR2 SMNVEV (reference sequence). This CDR3 has 15 residues. The CDR3 loop reads CASSLGRLTPDTQYF. CDR3 nucleotides: TGTGCCAGCAGTTTGGGCAGGTTAACACCAGATACGCAGTATTTT.

The chain links TRBV2 to TRBJ2-3, with TRBD1 matching 8 bases. The CDR3 sequence is 15 residues long. Trimming removed 6 bases from V and 1 base from J; junction bases left unmatched: 6. The germline CDR1 and CDR2 sequences are SNHLY and FYNNEI. In nucleotides, the CDR3 is TGTGCCAGCAGCGCCGACAGGGGTCGCACAGATACGCAGTATTTT. Amino acid sequence: CASSADRGRTDTQYF.

The chain is built from TRBV28 and TRBJ2-1; weak D call: TRBD2 (6 bases). V lost 7 bases to trimming and J lost 8 bases, with 9 bases between them. The CDR3 extends over 11 amino acids. The germline gives CDR1 MDHEN, CDR2 SYDVKM. The DNA for the CDR3 is TGTGCCAGCATTCGGGACTATGAGCAGTTCTTC. Protein product: CASIRDYEQFF.

In this sample, this clone turned up once. The chain's CDR3 is CASGLAQGGGTQYF. CDR3 nucleotides: TGTGCTAGTGGTTTGGCACAGGGTGGGGGGACCCAGTACTTC. The gene calls are TRBV12-5 and TRBJ2-5; D possibly corresponds to TRBD1 (6 bases). The length of the CDR3 is 14 residues. V shed 1 base and J shed 7 bases, with 13 bases lying between them. The germline V gene has CDR1 LGHNT and CDR2 FRNRAP.

The chain uses TRBV7-9 and TRBJ2-7, with D possibly TRBD1 on 6 matching bases. V lost 2 bases and J 2 bases, leaving 10 bases between the germline ends. Germline assignment: CDR1 SEHNR and CDR2 FQNEAQ (reference sequence). The CDR3 spans 14 residues. The CDR3 loop is CASSLSGVPYEQYF. The CDR3, as DNA: TGTGCCAGCAGCTTATCAGGGGTCCCCTACGAGCAGTACTTC. Full variable domain (rest looked up from reference TRBV7-9 and TRBJ2-7): DTGVSQNPRHKITKRGQNVTFRCDPISEHNRLYWYRQTLGQGPEFLTYFQNEAQLEKSRLLSDRFSAERPKGSFSTLEIQRTEQGDSAMYLCASSLSGVPYEQYFGPGTRLTVT.

This clone was found once. The chain carries TRBV29-1 and TRBJ2-3; the match to TRBD1 covers 7 bases. The germline gives CDR1 SQVTM, CDR2 ANQGSEA. This CDR3 is built from 14 residues. The V segment lost 7 bases and the J segment 3 bases; nucleotides outside the gene matches: 10. The CDR3 nucleotides are TGCAGCGCTCTACAGGGGTTTGGGACAGATACGCAGTATTTT. Translating it yields CSALQGFGTDTQYF.

The chain employs TRBV28 and TRBJ2-7, with D perhaps TRBD1 (5 bases). V lost 2 bases and J lost 2, with 10 bases in between. The V gene's germline CDR1 is MDHEN and CDR2 SYDVKM. The CDR3 spans 14 residues. CDR3 protein: CASSLGQGTYEQYF. Here the CDR3 DNA reads TGTGCCAGCAGTTTAGGTCAGGGAACCTACGAGCAGTACTTC.

V is TRBV7-2 and J is TRBJ2-1; D ambiguous. The CDR3 has 12 residues. The ends were cut back, 4 bases at V and 3 bases at J, with 4 bases in the middle. Germline lookup yields CDR1 SGHTA and CDR2 FQGNSA. Here the CDR3 DNA reads TGTGCCAGCAGCTCTAACTACAATGAGCAGTTCTTC. Its protein product is CASSSNYNEQFF.

This rearrangement joins TRBV6-4 to TRBJ2-7; 10 bases are a match to TRBD2. V was pared by 0 bases and J by 6 bases, with 20 bases of the junction left unmatched. CDR1 and CDR2 from the germline V gene are MRHNA and SNTAGT. The CDR3 covers 20 residues. This CDR3 is CASSDSGLAGDLKLGLEQYF. DNA for the CDR3: TGTGCCAGCAGTGACTCGGGTCTAGCGGGGGACCTCAAGCTGGGCCTCGAGCAGTACTTC.

The sample holds one count of this clone. The rearrangement links TRBV7-2 to TRBJ2-5; 10 positions agree with TRBD2. The CDR3 is made up of 15 amino acids. The germline CDR1 and CDR2 sequences are SGHTA and FQGNSA. After removal of 5 bases from V and 2 bases from J, the junction contained 5 bases not matched to a gene. In nucleotides, the CDR3 is TGTGCCAGCAGCCGTGGGACTAGCGCACAAGAGACCCAGTACTTC. This encodes CASSRGTSAQETQYF.

The chain couples TRBV6-6 to TRBJ1-5; TRBD1 agrees at 9 bases. Germline V CDR1 and CDR2: MNHNY, SVGAGI (reference sequence). V lost 4 bases to trimming and J lost 6 bases; unmatched junction nucleotides: 7. The CDR3 is made up of 15 amino acids. The CDR3 loop is CASSSYRGRGQPQHF. The CDR3 nucleotides are TGTGCCAGCAGTTCCTACAGGGGGCGCGGTCAGCCCCAGCATTTT.